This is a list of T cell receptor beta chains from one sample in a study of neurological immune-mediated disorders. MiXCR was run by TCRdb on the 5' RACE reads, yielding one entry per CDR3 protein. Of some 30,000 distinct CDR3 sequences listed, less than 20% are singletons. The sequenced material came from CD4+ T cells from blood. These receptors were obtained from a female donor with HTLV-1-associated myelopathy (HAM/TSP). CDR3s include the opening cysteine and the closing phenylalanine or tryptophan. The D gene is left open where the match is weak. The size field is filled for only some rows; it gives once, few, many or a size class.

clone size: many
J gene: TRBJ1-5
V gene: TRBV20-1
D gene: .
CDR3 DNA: TGCAGTGCCGATGACAGGAGCAACAATCAGCCCCAGCATTTT
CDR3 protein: CSADDRSNNQPQHF

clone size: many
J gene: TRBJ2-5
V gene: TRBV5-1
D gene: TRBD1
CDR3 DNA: TGCGCCAGCAGCTTGCGACAGGGGCAAGAGACCCAGTACTTC
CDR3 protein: CASSLRQGQETQYF

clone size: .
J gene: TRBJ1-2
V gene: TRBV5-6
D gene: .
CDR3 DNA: TGTTCCAGCAGCCTCGGACGGGCCTATGGCTACACCTTC
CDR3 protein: CSSSLGRAYGYTF

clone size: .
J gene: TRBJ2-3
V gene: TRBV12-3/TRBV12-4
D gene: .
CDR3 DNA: TGTGCCAGCAGTTCAGGCGTGGATCATCCCCAGTATTTT
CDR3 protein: CASSSGVDHPQYF

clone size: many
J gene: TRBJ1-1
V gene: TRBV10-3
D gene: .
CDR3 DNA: TGTGCCACCACAGGGAGCCTGAACACTGAAGCTTTCTTT
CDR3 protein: CATTGSLNTEAFF

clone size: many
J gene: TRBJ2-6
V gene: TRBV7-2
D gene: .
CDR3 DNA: TGTGCCAGCAGCGGACGGGAGAACTCTGGGGCCAACGTCCTGACTTTC
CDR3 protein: CASSGRENSGANVLTF

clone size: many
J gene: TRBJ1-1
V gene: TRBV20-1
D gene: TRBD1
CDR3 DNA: TGCAGTGCTAGAGACCATCTACAGGGGTGGACTGAAGCTTTCTTT
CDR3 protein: CSARDHLQGWTEAFF

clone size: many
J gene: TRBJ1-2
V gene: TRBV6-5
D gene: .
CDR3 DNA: TGTGCCAGCAGTTACAATGAGTTGGACTATGGCTACACCTTC
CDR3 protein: CASSYNELDYGYTF

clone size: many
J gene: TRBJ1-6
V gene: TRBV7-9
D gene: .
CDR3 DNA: TGTGCCAGCAGCCTCGATAGGACAGCCTATAATTCACCCCTCCACTTT
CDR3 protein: CASSLDRTAYNSPLHF

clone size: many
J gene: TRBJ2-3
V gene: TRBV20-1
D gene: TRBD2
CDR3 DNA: TGCAGTGCTAGAGATCCGGGACTAGGCACAGATACGCAGTATTTT
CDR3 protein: CSARDPGLGTDTQYF

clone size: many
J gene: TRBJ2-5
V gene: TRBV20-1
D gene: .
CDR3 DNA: TGCAGTGCTAGAGATCTGCCTAGCTTGGAAGAGACCCAGTACTTC
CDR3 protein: CSARDLPSLEETQYF

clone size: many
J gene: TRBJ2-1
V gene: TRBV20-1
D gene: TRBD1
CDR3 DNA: TGCAGTGCCAGACAGGGGGCCCCCTACAATGAGCAGTTCTTC
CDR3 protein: CSARQGAPYNEQFF

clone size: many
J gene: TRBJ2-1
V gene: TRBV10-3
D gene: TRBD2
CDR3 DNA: TGTGCCATCAGTGGTAGCGGGAGAAATGAGCAGTTCTTC
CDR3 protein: CAISGSGRNEQFF

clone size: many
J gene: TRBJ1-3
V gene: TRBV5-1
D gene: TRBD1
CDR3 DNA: TGCGCCAGCAGCTCTCGGACAGGGGATGGAAACACCATATATTTT
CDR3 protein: CASSSRTGDGNTIYF

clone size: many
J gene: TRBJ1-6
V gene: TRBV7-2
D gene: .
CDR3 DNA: TGTGCCAGCAGCTTATTGGGACAAGCTAATTCACCCCTCCACTTT
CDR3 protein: CASSLLGQANSPLHF

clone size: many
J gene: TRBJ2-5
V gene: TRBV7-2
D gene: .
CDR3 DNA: TGTGCCAGCAGCTCCCCCGGTAGCGCCTACCGGGAGACCCAGTACTTC
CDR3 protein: CASSSPGSAYRETQYF

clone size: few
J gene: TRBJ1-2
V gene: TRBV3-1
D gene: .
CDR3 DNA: TGTGCCAGCAGCGAGGGAATGACGTCCGAGGATGGCTACACCTTC
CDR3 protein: CASSEGMTSEDGYTF

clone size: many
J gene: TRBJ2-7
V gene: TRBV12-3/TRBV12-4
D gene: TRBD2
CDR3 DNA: TGTGCCAGCAGCCCTGATCTCGCGGGGGGGCGTTACGAGCAGTACTTC
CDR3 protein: CASSPDLAGGRYEQYF

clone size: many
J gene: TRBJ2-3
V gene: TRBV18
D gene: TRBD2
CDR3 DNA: TGTGCCAGCCGGGGACTAGCGGCTAGCACAGATACGCAGTATTTT
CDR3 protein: CASRGLAASTDTQYF

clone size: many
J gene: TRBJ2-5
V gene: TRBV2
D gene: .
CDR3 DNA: TGTGCCAGCAGAAGAGAGGGGTCGGAGGGAGAGACCCAGTACTTC
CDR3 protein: CASRREGSEGETQYF

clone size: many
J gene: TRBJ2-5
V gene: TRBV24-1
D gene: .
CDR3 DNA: TGTGCCACCAGTGATGACTACGAAGAGACCCAGTACTTC
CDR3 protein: CATSDDYEETQYF

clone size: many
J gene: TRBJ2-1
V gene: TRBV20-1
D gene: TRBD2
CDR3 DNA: TGCAGTGCCAGAGCGGGACGCTACAATGAGCAGTTCTTC
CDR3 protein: CSARAGRYNEQFF

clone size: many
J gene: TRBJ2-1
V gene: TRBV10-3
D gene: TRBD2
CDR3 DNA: TGTGCCATCAAGGGGACTAGCGGGGGCACCTACAATGAGCAGTTCTTC
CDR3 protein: CAIKGTSGGTYNEQFF

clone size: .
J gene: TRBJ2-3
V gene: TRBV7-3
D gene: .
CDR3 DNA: TGTGCCAGCAGCGCAAAACCCGGAGTTCCAGATACGCAGTATTTT
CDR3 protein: CASSAKPGVPDTQYF

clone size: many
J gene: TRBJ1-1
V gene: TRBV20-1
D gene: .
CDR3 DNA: TGCAGTGCTAGAGATGGCAGGGGCGACACTGAAGCTTTCTTT
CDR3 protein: CSARDGRGDTEAFF

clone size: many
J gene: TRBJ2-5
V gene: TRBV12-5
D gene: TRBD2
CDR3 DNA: TGTGCTAGTGGTTTGGCTAGCGGGGAGACCCAGTACTTC
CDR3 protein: CASGLASGETQYF

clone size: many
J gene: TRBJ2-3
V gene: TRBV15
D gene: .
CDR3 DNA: TGTGCCACCAGCAGCAGCGCGGGGTCAGATACGCAGTATTTT
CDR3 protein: CATSSSAGSDTQYF

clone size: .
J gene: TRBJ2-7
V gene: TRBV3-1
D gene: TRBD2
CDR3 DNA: TGTGCCAGCAGCCAACTAGCGGGAGTATGGGAGCAGTACTTC
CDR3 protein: CASSQLAGVWEQYF

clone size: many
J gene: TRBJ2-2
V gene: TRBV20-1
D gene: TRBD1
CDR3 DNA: TGCAGTGCTAGCGACAGGGTAGTTAGCACCGGGGAGCTGTTTTTT
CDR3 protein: CSASDRVVSTGELFF

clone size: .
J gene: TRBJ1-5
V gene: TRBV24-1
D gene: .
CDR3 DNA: TGTGCCACCACTTCCAGGGTGGGAAGCAATCAGCCCCAGCATTTT
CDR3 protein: CATTSRVGSNQPQHF

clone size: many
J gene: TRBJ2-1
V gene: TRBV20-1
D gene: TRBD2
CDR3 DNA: TGCAGTGCTAGCCGGTCTAGCGGGAATTGGAATGAGCAGTTCTTC
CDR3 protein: CSASRSSGNWNEQFF

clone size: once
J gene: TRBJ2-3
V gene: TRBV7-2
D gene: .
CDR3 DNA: TGTGCCAGCAACGATGTGGGGAGCACAGATACGCAGTATTTT
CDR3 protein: CASNDVGSTDTQYF

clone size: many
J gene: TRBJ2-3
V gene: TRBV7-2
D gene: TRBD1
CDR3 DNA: TGTGCCAGCAGCCCCGGGACCGGGACAGGGTCAGATACGCAGTATTTT
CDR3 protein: CASSPGTGTGSDTQYF

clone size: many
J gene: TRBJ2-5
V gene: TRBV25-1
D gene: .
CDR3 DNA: TGTGCCAGCAGTGACAGAGCCCAAGAGACCCAGTACTTC
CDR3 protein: CASSDRAQETQYF

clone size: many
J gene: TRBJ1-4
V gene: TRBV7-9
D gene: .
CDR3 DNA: TGTGCCAGCAGCTTAGGTGGCTATGAAAAACTGTTTTTT
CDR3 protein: CASSLGGYEKLFF

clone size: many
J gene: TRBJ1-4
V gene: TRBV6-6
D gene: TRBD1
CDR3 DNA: TGTGCCAGCAGACGGACAGGGGCCGATGAAAAACTGTTTTTT
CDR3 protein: CASRRTGADEKLFF

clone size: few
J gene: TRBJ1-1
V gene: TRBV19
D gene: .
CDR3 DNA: TGTGCCAGTAGTATAGATCTACTGGGAAGGGTCACTGAAGCTTTCTTT
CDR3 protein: CASSIDLLGRVTEAFF

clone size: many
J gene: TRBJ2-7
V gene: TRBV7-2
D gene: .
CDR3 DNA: TGTGCCAGCAGCTTAGCGCCCCGGGGCAACTACGAGCAGTACTTC
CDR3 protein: CASSLAPRGNYEQYF

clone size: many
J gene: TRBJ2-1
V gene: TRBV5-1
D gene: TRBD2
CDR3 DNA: TGCGCCAGCAGCTCGACCGCAAGCGGGGGGCGAGGTGAGCAGTTCTTC
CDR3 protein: CASSSTASGGRGEQFF

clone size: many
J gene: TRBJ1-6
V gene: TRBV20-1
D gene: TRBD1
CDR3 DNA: TGCAGTGCTAGACGCGAGACAGGGGAAGTTTCACCCCTCCACTTT
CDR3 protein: CSARRETGEVSPLHF

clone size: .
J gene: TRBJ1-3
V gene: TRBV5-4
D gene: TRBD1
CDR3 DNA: TGTGCCAGCAGCCCGACAGGGTTGAACACCATATATTTT
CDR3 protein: CASSPTGLNTIYF

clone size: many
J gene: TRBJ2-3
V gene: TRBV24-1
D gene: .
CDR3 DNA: TGTGCCACCAGTGATTTTACTAGCATAACCCCCGATACGCAGTATTTT
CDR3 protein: CATSDFTSITPDTQYF

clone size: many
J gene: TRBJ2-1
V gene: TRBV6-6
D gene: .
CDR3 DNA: TGTGCCAGCAGTTACGGGCCGGGGGTCTACAATGAGCAGTTCTTC
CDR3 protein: CASSYGPGVYNEQFF

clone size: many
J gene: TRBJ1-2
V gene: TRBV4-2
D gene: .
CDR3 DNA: TGTGCCAGCAGCCAAGATTTCCAGCAGGACTATGGCTACACCTTC
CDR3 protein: CASSQDFQQDYGYTF

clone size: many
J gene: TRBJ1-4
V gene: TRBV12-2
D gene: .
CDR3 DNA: TGTGCAAGTCGCTTAAACGAGACAACTAATGAAAAACTGTTTTTT
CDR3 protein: CASRLNETTNEKLFF

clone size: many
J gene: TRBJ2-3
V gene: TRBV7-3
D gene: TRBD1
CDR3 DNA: TGTGCCAGCAGCTCCGGACAGGGTCGCGGGGCAGATACGCAGTATTTT
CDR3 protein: CASSSGQGRGADTQYF

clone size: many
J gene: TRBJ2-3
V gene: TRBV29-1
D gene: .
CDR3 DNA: TGCAGCGTTGCTACCCTGGGACGTTCCACAGATACGCAGTATTTT
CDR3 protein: CSVATLGRSTDTQYF

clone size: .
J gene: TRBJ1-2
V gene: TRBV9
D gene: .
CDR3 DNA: TGTGCCAGCAGCTCCCAACCGGGGGGGTTCGATGGCTACACCTTC
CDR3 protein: CASSSQPGGFDGYTF

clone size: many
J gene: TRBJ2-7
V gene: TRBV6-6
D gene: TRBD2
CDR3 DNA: TGTGCCAGCAGTTACTCAGGTCCTAGCGGGGGGCCTTCCTACGAGCAGTACTTC
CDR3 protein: CASSYSGPSGGPSYEQYF

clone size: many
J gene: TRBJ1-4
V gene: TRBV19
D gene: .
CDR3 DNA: TGTGCCAGTAGGAGCAAAGGGAGGCCTAATGAAAAACTGTTTTTT
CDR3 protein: CASRSKGRPNEKLFF

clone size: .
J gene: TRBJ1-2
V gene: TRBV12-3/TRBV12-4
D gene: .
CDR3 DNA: TGTGCCAGCAGTTTCCGACGGATACCCAACTATGGCTACACCTTC
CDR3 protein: CASSFRRIPNYGYTF

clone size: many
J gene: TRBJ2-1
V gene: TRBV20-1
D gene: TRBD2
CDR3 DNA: TGCAGTGCGGCGGGACTAGCGGGGGGCTATGAGCAGTTCTTC
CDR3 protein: CSAAGLAGGYEQFF

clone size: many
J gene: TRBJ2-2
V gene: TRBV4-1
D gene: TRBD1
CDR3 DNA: TGCGCCAGCAGCCAAACTAGGACAGGTGTCACCGGGGAGCTGTTTTTT
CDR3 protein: CASSQTRTGVTGELFF

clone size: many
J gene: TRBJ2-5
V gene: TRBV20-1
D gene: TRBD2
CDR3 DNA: TGCAGTGCTAGCGCGATAGCGGGGGACCAAGAGACCCAGTACTTC
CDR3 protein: CSASAIAGDQETQYF

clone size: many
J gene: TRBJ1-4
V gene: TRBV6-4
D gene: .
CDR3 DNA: TGTGCCAGCAGTGAGGGGCTGGAGAACGAAAAACTGTTTTTT
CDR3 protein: CASSEGLENEKLFF

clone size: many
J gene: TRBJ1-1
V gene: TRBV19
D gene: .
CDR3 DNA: TGTGCCAGCAACGCACGGACAGAGAACACTGAAGCTTTCTTT
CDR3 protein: CASNARTENTEAFF

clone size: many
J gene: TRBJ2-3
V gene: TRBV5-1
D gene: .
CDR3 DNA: TGCGCCAGCAGCTTGAATTCAGGCAGCACAGATACGCAGTATTTT
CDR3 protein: CASSLNSGSTDTQYF